This TCR beta chain is drawn from a study of cytomegalovirus exposure and HLA in healthy donors. Findings and limits, study-wide: Certain indistinguishable V segments, among them TRBV6-2 and TRBV6-3, were excluded. Among TCR sequences, most were rare, though some public TCRs appeared in many donors. TCR association rates varied by HLA locus in a later analysis, with DRB1 highest and HLA-C lowest.

With 60 Vbeta and 13 Jbeta primers, the PCR was carried out. Profiled with immunoSEQ multiplex PCR; TCRdb holds only in-frame clones, not every one. In the table there are 150,000 to 200,000 clones, about three quarters of which are singletons. Germline assignment: CDR1 LGHNA and CDR2 YNFKEQ. Trimming at V came to 4 bases and at J to 4 bases, leaving 7 bases not matched to a gene. The CDR3 length is 15 residues. This clone has only a few counts. Its antigen is unidentified. This chain uses TRBV4-2 with TRBJ2-3; 8 nucleotides line up with TRBD2. The sequence came from a woman aged 40 to 50 in good health and CMV-seronegative. The sequenced material came from PBMCs. CDR3: CASSPAGVAADTQYF. The DNA for the CDR3 is TGTGCCAGCAGCCCAGCGGGAGTAGCGGCAGATACGCAGTATTTT.